The source of this TCR beta chain is a study of T cells in Graves' hyperthyroidism and ophthalmopathy. CDR1 and CDR2 (germline): SQVTM, ANQGSEA. V lost 6 bases to trimming and J lost 4 bases, with 10 bases between them. The CDR3 has 12 amino acids. Amplified regions were TCR beta CDR3 sequences from RNA transcripts. HTBI primers were used for first-round RT-PCR of the TCR CDR3. Each CDR3 protein gets one entry after TCRdb re-called the multiplex PCR reads with MiXCR. Of approximately 640,000 distinct CDR3 sequences in the sample, 15% to 20% are singletons; the top ten hold 3.8%. The chain recombines TRBV29-1 with TRBJ1-5; D possibly corresponds to TRBD1 (5 bases). The sample comprised blood. This clonotype was sampled from a woman aged 25 to 39 with Graves' hyperthyroidism. The CDR3 spells CSVRDGNQPQHF. DNA of the CDR3: TGCAGCGTCCGGGACGGGAATCAGCCCCAGCATTTT.